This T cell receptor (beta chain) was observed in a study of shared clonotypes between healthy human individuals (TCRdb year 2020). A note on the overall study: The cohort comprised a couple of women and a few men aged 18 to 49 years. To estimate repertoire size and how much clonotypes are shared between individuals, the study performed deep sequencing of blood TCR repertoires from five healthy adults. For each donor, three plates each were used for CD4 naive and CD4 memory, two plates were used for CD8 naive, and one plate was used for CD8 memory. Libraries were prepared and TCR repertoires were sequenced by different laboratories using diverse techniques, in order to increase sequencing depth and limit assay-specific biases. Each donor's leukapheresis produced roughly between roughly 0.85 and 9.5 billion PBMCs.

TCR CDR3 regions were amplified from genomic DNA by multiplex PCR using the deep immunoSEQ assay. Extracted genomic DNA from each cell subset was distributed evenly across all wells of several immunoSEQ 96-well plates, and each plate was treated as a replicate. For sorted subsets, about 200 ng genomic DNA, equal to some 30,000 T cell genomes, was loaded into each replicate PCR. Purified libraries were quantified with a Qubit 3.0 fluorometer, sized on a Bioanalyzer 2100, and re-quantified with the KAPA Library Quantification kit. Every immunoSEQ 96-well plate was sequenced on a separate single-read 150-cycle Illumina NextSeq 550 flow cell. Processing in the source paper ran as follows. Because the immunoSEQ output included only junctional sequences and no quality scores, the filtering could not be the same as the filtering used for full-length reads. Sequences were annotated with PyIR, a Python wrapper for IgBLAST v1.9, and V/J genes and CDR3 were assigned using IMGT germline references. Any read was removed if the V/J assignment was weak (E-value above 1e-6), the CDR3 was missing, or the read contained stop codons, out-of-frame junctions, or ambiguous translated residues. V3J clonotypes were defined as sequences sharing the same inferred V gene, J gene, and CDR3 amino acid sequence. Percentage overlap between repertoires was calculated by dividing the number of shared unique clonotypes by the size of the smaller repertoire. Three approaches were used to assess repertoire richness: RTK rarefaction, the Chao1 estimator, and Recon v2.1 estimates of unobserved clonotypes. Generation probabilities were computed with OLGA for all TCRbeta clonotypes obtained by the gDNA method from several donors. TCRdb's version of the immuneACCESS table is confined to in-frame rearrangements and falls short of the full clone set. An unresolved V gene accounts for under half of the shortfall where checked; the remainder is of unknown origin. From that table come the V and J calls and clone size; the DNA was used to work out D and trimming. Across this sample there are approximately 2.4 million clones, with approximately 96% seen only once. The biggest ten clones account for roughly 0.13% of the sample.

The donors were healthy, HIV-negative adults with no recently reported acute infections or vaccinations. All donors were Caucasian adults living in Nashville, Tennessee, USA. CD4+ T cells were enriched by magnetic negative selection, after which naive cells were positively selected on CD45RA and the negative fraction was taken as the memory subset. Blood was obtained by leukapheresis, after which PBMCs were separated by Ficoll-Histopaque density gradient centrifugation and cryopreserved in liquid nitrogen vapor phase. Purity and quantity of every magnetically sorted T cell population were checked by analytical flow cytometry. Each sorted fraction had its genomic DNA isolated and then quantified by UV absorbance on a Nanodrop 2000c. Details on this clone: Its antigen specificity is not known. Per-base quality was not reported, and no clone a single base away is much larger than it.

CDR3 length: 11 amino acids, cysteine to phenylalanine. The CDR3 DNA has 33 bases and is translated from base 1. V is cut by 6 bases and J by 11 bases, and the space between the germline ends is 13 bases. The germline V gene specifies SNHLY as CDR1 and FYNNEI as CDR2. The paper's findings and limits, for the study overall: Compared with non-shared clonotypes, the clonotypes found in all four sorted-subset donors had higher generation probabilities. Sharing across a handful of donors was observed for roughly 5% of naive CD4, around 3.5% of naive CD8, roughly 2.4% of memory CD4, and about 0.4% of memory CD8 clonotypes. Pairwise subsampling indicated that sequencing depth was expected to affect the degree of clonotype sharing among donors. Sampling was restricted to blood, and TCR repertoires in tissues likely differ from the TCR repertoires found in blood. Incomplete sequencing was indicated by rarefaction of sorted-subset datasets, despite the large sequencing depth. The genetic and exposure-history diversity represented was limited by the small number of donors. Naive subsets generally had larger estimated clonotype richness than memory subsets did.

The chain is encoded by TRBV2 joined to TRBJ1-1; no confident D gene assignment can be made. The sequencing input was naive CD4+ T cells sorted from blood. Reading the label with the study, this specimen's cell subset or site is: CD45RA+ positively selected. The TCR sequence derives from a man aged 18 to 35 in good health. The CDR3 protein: CASSPFGVAFF. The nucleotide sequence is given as TGTGCCAGCAGCCCATTCGGGGTTGCTTTCTTT.